This paragraph covers one T cell receptor (beta chain) sequence. These data belong to a study of blood T cell repertoires in COVID-19. Study-level background: Some COVID-19 samples were acute and others convalescent; all came from the United States, Italy and Spain. T cells, B-cell-depleted T cells, or PBMCs provided the cDNA or gDNA that served as material.

Patients from Seattle were sampled longitudinally, starting during active infection. CDR1 ENHRY and CDR2 SYGVKD come from the germline V gene. V shed 5 bases, J shed 3 bases, and the junction held 9 bases outside the gene matches. The CDR3 sequence is 16 residues long. Sequencing was performed with immunoSEQ multiplex PCR; in TCRdb, only in-frame clones are kept and a portion is missing. The sample contains under 200,000 clones, around four fifths of which appear only once. The receptor was isolated from a woman older than 75 with COVID-19, enrolled during active disease. V and J are TRBV10-3 and TRBJ1-3; 8 bases align to TRBD1. The source material was peripheral blood. The CDR3, as DNA: TGTGCCATCAGTCGCCCGGGACAGGACAGTGGAAACACCATATATTTT. Residues: CAISRPGQDSGNTIYF.